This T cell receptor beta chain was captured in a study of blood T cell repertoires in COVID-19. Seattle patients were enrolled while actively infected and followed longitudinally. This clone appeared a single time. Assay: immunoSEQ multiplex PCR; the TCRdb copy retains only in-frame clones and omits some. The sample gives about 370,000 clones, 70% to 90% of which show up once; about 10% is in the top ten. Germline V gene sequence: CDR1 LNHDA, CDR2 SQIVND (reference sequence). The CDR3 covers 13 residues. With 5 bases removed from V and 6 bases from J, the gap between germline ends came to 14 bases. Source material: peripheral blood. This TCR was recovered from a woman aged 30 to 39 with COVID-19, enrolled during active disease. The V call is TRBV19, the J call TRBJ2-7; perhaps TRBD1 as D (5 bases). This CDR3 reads CASSSQRGSEQYF. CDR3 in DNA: TGTGCCAGTAGTTCTCAAAGGGGTTCCGAGCAGTACTTC.